This TCR beta chain was found in a study of cytomegalovirus exposure and HLA in healthy donors. Study results and limitations: A few CMV-associated chains proved CMV antigen-specific in vitro.

Regarding this clone: The target antigen is unknown.

The CDR3 is made up of 14 amino acids. Looked up from germline, CDR1 is SGDLS and CDR2 is YYNGEE. The J segment lost 3 bases and the V segment lost 5 bases, leaving 7 bases of the junction unmatched. The PCR was carried out with 60 Vbeta primers and 13 Jbeta primers. Profiled with immunoSEQ multiplex PCR; TCRdb holds only in-frame clones, not every one. The sample has roughly 170,000 clones; approximately 84% are singletons. The sample consisted of PBMCs. V is TRBV9 and J is TRBJ2-7; TRBD1 matches at 8 bases. The receptor was derived from a girl aged 5-17 years in good health and CMV-seropositive. CDR3 nucleotides: TGTGCCAGCAGTCCGACAGGGGAAGACTACGAGCAGTACTTC. As protein: CASSPTGEDYEQYF.